What follows is one T cell receptor beta chain and its context. The sample is drawn from a study of blood T cell repertoires in COVID-19. At the level of the study: Sites across the United States, Italy and Spain contributed samples from acute and convalescent COVID-19. Sample material is recorded as cDNA or gDNA derived from T cells, B-cell-depleted T cells, or PBMCs.

J gave up 4 bases and V 0 bases, and 5 bases lay outside the gene matches. Germline V gene sequence: CDR1 SGHAT, CDR2 FQNNGV. This CDR3 spans 17 amino acids. The Seattle patients, enrolled during active infection, were followed longitudinally. Study processing details: Researchers report that nucleated cell counts were estimated from reference gene primer amplification. Sequenced by immunoSEQ multiplex PCR; TCRdb stores in-frame clones only, minus some. D and trimming were read from the DNA, whereas the V and J calls and clone size are those reported in that table. This table holds approximately 190,000 clones, 82% found once.

V and J are TRBV11-2 and TRBJ2-7, with 14 nucleotides matching TRBD2. Sequenced input: peripheral blood. The receptor was isolated from a woman aged 55-69 years with COVID-19, enrolled during active disease. The CDR3 region is CASSLDQGTSGSYEQYF. In nucleotides, the CDR3 is TGTGCCAGCAGCTTAGATCAGGGGACTAGCGGGAGTTACGAGCAGTACTTC.